The 25 T cell receptor beta chains reported below all come from one sample, sequenced in a study of spatial heterogeneity in lung cancer. TCRdb passed the 5' RACE reads through MiXCR, listing each CDR3 protein once. The table records 9,500 to 15,000 distinct CDR3 sequences, approximately 6.2% of them present only once. Time point of the sample: sample taken at primary tumor resection. Unsorted whole RNA of tumor, nontumor lung or frozen PBMC was sequenced. The material sequenced was normal lung tissue next to the tumor, taken at surgery. The source of these receptors is a male donor with early-stage non-small cell lung cancer.

A remark on this clonotype: With the library built for alpha chains, this beta chain is off target and its frequency is not meaningful. This chain joins TRBV7-8 and TRBJ1-6; D is unresolved. The CDR3 is 13 residues long. Germline V CDR1 and CDR2: SGHVS, FQNEAQ. Trimming removed 1 base from V and 10 bases from J, with 8 bases in between. The CDR3 spells CASSLGARSPLHF. The DNA for the CDR3 is TGTGCCAGCAGCTTAGGTGCTAGGTCACCCCTCCACTTT.

Only a few counts were recorded for this clonotype. A library made for alpha chains picked up this beta chain off target, so its size means little. V and J are TRBV7-6 and TRBJ2-3; D ambiguous. Germline values: CDR1 SGHVS, CDR2 FNYEAQ. The CDR3 contains 16 residues. The V end was cut by 5 bases, the J end by 0 bases, with 15 bases between. The CDR3 DNA reads TGTGCCAGCAGCCAAGGGCCGATAGGGAGCACAGATACGCAGTATTTT. It codes for CASSQGPIGSTDTQYF.

This clonotype was found many times. With the library built for alpha chains, this beta chain is off target and its frequency is not meaningful. This chain uses TRBV3-1 with TRBJ1-5; D is possibly TRBD1 (5 bases). This CDR3 has 18 residues. Germline values: CDR1 LGHDT, CDR2 YNNKEL (reference sequence). Trimming removed 0 bases from V and 7 bases from J, with 22 bases in between. The CDR3 here is CASSQEIDGGAGRQPQHF. In DNA, the CDR3 is TGTGCCAGCAGCCAAGAGATAGACGGCGGGGCAGGCAGGCAGCCCCAGCATTTT.

This clonotype was seen at least ten times. This beta chain was picked up by a library intended for alpha chains and is off target, so its count carries little meaning. The rearrangement joins TRBV14 to TRBJ2-7; the D is unclear. This CDR3 region has 12 residues. Between the trimmed V and J ends, which lost 6 bases and 3 bases, there was a span of 9 bases. Germline V gives CDR1 SGHDN, CDR2 FVKESK. This CDR3 is CASSRTFYEQYF. CDR3 DNA sequence: TGTGCCAGCAGTCGAACGTTCTACGAGCAGTACTTC.

This clonotype appeared a few times. This beta chain came through as a stray read in a library set up for alpha chains, and its size says little. The CDR3 DNA reads as TGTGCCTGGTTAGGTACCACAGATACGCAGTATTTT. This codes for CAWLGTTDTQYF. The chain links TRBV30 to TRBJ2-3; D remains ambiguous. Trimming pared 5 bases from V and 2 bases from J, leaving 8 bases between. CDR1 and CDR2 from the germline V gene are GTSNPN and SVGIG (reference sequence). The CDR3 spans 12 residues.

As to this clonotype: For a library built for alpha chains, this beta chain is a stray read; little rests on its size. The V call is TRBV7-9, the J call TRBJ2-3, with D possibly called TRBD1 or TRBD2 (5 bases each). Germline V lookup: CDR1 SEHNR, CDR2 FQNEAQ (reference sequence). CDR3 length: 18 residues. Trimming left V 1 base short and J 2 bases short, with 19 bases between. DNA for the CDR3: TGTGCCAGCAGCTTAGGGGGACCGGGCTCTGGTACCACAGATACGCAGTATTTT. Its translation: CASSLGGPGSGTTDTQYF.

This clonotype was detected many times. This beta chain is an off-target read within a library intended for alpha chains, so its frequency means little. The chain combines TRBV6-4 with TRBJ2-1; weak D call: TRBD2 (6 bases). CDR3 length: 13 residues. With 5 bases removed from V and 9 bases from J, the gap between germline ends came to 14 bases. Germline V CDR1 and CDR2: MRHNA, SNTAGT. CDR3 in amino acids: CASSQEEGSEQFF. For the CDR3, the DNA is TGTGCCAGCAGTCAGGAGGAGGGTTCTGAGCAGTTCTTC.

This clonotype was observed many times. Because this beta chain is a stray read in a library intended to capture alpha chains, its abundance should not be given much weight. V is TRBV2 and J is TRBJ1-2; no definite D call. Germline values: CDR1 SNHLY, CDR2 FYNNEI. The CDR3 has 13 amino acids. Trimming left V 6 bases short and J 2 bases short, with 10 bases between. CDR3 coding DNA: TGTGCCAGCAGCCCCGGGAGGAACTATGGCTACACCTTC. It is translated as CASSPGRNYGYTF.

Comment on this clonotype: This beta chain came through as a stray read in a library set up for alpha chains, and its size says little. V gene TRBV5-1 combines with J gene TRBJ1-1; a weak D match, TRBD1 (6 bases). The CDR3 loop spans 14 amino acids. Germline CDR1 SGHRS, CDR2 YFSETQ. V shed 5 bases and J shed 5 bases, with 16 bases lying between them. The CDR3 DNA reads TGCGCCAGCAGGGTACAGGGCTCGGGGACTGAAGCTTTCTTT. Its protein is CASRVQGSGTEAFF.

This clonotype was seen many times. This beta chain is an unintended read in a library built for alpha chains; its size means little. CDR3 coding DNA: TGTGCCAGCAGCGTAGAGGGTCTGGATCAGCCCCAGCATTTT. Amino acids: CASSVEGLDQPQHF. The gene calls are TRBV9 and TRBJ1-5; D gene uncertain. The CDR3 loop spans 14 amino acids. V was trimmed by 0 bases and J by 5 bases, leaving 9 bases between them. The germline gives CDR1 SGDLS, CDR2 YYNGEE.

This clonotype was counted only a few times. This beta chain came through as a stray read in a library set up for alpha chains, and its size says little. The chain recombines TRBV7-9 with TRBJ2-5; 7 nucleotides align to TRBD1. CDR1 is SEHNR, CDR2 FQNEAQ, per germline (reference sequence). The CDR3 runs to 15 residues. Germline trimming cut 2 bases from V and 3 bases from J; bases unmatched to any gene: 6. In DNA, the CDR3 is TGTGCCAGCAGCTTATTGGGGACAGAAAAAGAGACCCAGTACTTC. Translation: CASSLLGTEKETQYF.

Note on this clonotype: With the library built for alpha chains, this beta chain is off target and its frequency is not meaningful. J is TRBJ1-1 and V is TRBV18; unclear D gene. The CDR3 has 13 residues. Trimming removed 3 bases from V and 3 bases from J, with 8 bases in between. Germline CDR1 is KGHSH and CDR2 is LQKENI. The CDR3: CASSPKVDTEAFF. The CDR3 DNA sequence: TGTGCCAGCTCACCCAAGGTGGACACTGAAGCTTTCTTT.

Details on this clonotype: Because this beta chain is a stray read in a library intended to capture alpha chains, its abundance should not be given much weight. The chain combines TRBV2 with TRBJ2-1; tentative D call: TRBD2 (5 bases). The CDR3 is 11 residues long. Trimming stripped 8 bases from V and 6 bases from J, with 8 bases between. Germline loops: CDR1 SNHLY, CDR2 FYNNEI. The CDR3 DNA is TGTGCCAGCCAAGGAGGCAATGAGCAGTTCTTC. It encodes CASQGGNEQFF.

There are many counts of this clonotype. Because this beta chain is a stray read in a library intended to capture alpha chains, its abundance should not be given much weight. CDR3 amino acids: CASSASPWTGGGVAGELFF. Written as DNA, the CDR3 is TGTGCCAGCAGTGCATCTCCCTGGACAGGGGGAGGGGTGGCCGGGGAGCTGTTTTTT. The chain carries TRBV12-3 or TRBV12-4 and TRBJ2-2; 10 bases line up with TRBD1. This CDR3 is built from 19 residues. After removal of 5 bases from V and 6 bases from J, the junction contained 18 bases not matched to a gene.

This clonotype was detected ten times or more. This beta chain is a stray sequence in a library constructed for alpha chains; its clone size is not meaningful. The chain employs TRBV6-6 and TRBJ2-5; no clear D. Trimming stripped 3 bases from V and 0 bases from J, with 11 bases between. The CDR3 is 15 residues long. CDR1 and CDR2 from the germline V gene are MNHNY and SVGAGI (reference sequence). The CDR3 DNA reads as TGTGCCAGCAGTTATCGGGCAGGACACCAAGAGACCCAGTACTTC. It is translated as CASSYRAGHQETQYF.

About this clonotype itself: For a library built for alpha chains, this beta chain is a stray read; little rests on its size. The rearrangement uses TRBV30 and TRBJ2-6, with TRBD2 matching over 7 bases. J was trimmed by 2 bases and V by 7 bases; bases with no gene match: 11. The germline gives CDR1 GTSNPN, CDR2 SVGIG (reference sequence). The CDR3 totals 16 residues. CDR3 region: CASPWEGIAGANVLTF. DNA of the CDR3: TGTGCCTCCCCCTGGGAGGGGATAGCTGGGGCCAACGTCCTGACTTTC. The complete variable domain, with remaining parts taken from reference TRBV30 and TRBJ2-6, reads SQTIHQWPATLVQPVGSPLSLECTVEGTSNPNLYWYRQAAGRGLQLLFYSVGIGQISSEVPQNLSASRPQDRQFILSSKKLLLSDSGFYLCASPWEGIAGANVLTFGAGSRLTVL.

This clonotype showed up many times. Being off target in a library aimed at alpha chains, this beta chain has a size of little meaning. This chain links TRBV18 with TRBJ1-1; D call uncertain. CDR1 and CDR2 (germline): KGHSH, LQKENI. V was trimmed by 2 bases and J by 0 bases, leaving 1 base between them. The CDR3 spans 12 residues. The CDR3 spells CASSPMNTEAFF. The DNA for the CDR3 is TGTGCCAGCTCACCAATGAACACTGAAGCTTTCTTT. The complete variable domain, with remaining parts taken from reference TRBV18 and TRBJ1-1, reads NAGVMQNPRHLVRRRGQEARLRCSPMKGHSHVYWYRQLPEEGLKFMVYLQKENIIDESGMPKERFSAEFPKEGPSILRIQQVVRGDSAAYFCASSPMNTEAFFGQGTRLTVV.

In this sample, this clonotype is medium-sized. This beta chain slipped into a library made for alpha chains as a stray read, so its size is not meaningful. The V and J genes are TRBV6-6 and TRBJ2-1; 11 bases match TRBD2. Germline values: CDR1 MNHNY, CDR2 SVGAGI (reference sequence). The CDR3 totals 18 residues. V was pared by 2 bases and J by 10 bases, with 16 bases of the junction left unmatched. The CDR3: CASSYGPGATSGIGEQFF. The CDR3 nucleotides are TGTGCCAGCAGTTACGGGCCTGGGGCGACTAGCGGGATAGGGGAGCAGTTCTTC.

This clonotype is termed medium-sized. In a library made to pick up alpha chains, this beta chain is a stray read with a size that means little. The chain couples TRBV19 to TRBJ1-2; 8 nucleotides align to TRBD1. From germline, CDR1 is LNHDA and CDR2 SQIVND (reference sequence). The CDR3 is 14 amino acids. J gave up 5 bases and V 5 bases, and 7 bases lay outside the gene matches. CDR3: CASSSTGEVYGYTF. The CDR3 region has the DNA TGTGCCAGTAGTTCGACAGGGGAGGTTTATGGCTACACCTTC.

The table lists this clonotype with many counts. Little can be read into the size of this beta chain, an off-target read in a library designed for alpha chains. The rearrangement joins TRBV30 to TRBJ2-1, with D maybe TRBD2 (6 bases). The CDR3 has 15 amino acids. Per germline, CDR1 GTSNPN and CDR2 SVGIG (reference sequence). V lost 2 bases, J lost 2 bases, and 13 bases lay in between. CDR3 coding DNA: TGTGCCTGGAGTTTCGGTAGCGGCGCCTACAATGAGCAGTTCTTC. Translating gives CAWSFGSGAYNEQFF.

This clonotype was detected many times. The library was prepared for alpha chains; this beta chain is a stray read, so its frequency means little. The J gene is TRBJ2-2, the V gene TRBV7-2; D not resolved. CDR1 SGHTA and CDR2 FQGNSA come from the germline V gene. The CDR3 is 15 amino acids. The ends were cut back, 0 bases at V and 2 bases at J, with 7 bases in the middle. The CDR3 is CASSLAATNTGELFF. Here the CDR3 DNA reads TGTGCCAGCAGCTTAGCGGCGACTAACACCGGGGAGCTGTTTTTT.

There are many counts of this clonotype. Since the library was made to target alpha chains, this beta chain is a stray read and its abundance is not meaningful. V usage is TRBV5-1 and J usage is TRBJ2-1; weak D call: TRBD2 (6 bases). The germline V gene has CDR1 SGHRS and CDR2 YFSETQ. Trimming removed 2 bases at V and 0 bases at J, with 24 bases between. The CDR3 has 20 residues. The CDR3 sequence: CASSFEWTGRAGSSYNEQFF. The CDR3 DNA is TGCGCCAGCAGCTTTGAGTGGACCGGGAGAGCCGGGAGCTCCTACAATGAGCAGTTCTTC.

Concerning this clonotype itself: This beta chain slipped into a library made for alpha chains as a stray read, so its size is not meaningful. This chain connects TRBV27 to TRBJ2-6, with D unresolved. CDR3 length: 14 amino acids. The ends were cut back, 9 bases at V and 0 bases at J, with 9 bases in the middle. Per the germline V gene, CDR1 is MNHEY and CDR2 is SMNVEV (reference sequence). This chain's CDR3 is CASTRSSGANVLTF. In nucleotides, the CDR3 is TGTGCCAGTACCAGAAGCTCTGGGGCCAACGTCCTGACTTTC.

This clonotype was recorded at least ten times. Little can be read into the size of this beta chain, an off-target read in a library designed for alpha chains. The chain carries TRBV20-1 and TRBJ2-5; 9 bases agree with TRBD2. The germline gives CDR1 DFQATT, CDR2 SNEGSKA (reference sequence). V gave up 3 bases and J gave up 5 bases; unmatched junction bases: 19. CDR3 size: 18 residues. The CDR3 region is CSARNPRAGGPSEETQYF. The CDR3 DNA is TGCAGTGCTAGGAACCCTAGGGCGGGAGGGCCGTCGGAGGAGACCCAGTACTTC.

This clonotype is termed medium-sized. Because this beta chain is a stray read in a library intended to capture alpha chains, its abundance should not be given much weight. The rearrangement joins TRBV19 to TRBJ2-7, with D uncertain. The CDR3 covers 14 residues. V was trimmed by 5 bases and J by 4 bases, leaving 15 bases between them. Germline lookup yields CDR1 LNHDA and CDR2 SQIVND (reference sequence). CDR3 protein: CASSPTDDRYEQYF. The CDR3 nucleotides are TGTGCCAGTAGTCCAACCGACGACCGGTACGAGCAGTACTTC.